This TCR beta chain stems from a study of cytomegalovirus exposure and HLA in healthy donors. The PCR ran on 60 Vbeta and 13 Jbeta primers. TCRdb's table, derived via immunoSEQ multiplex PCR, lists solely in-frame clones and lacks some. The sample contains under 150,000 clones, over 70% of which appear only once. Specimen: PBMCs. This TCR came from a man between 18 and 35 years old in good health and CMV-seronegative.

The CDR3 here is CASSRAGGVETQYF. The CDR3 coding sequence is TGTGCCAGCAGTAGAGCAGGGGGAGTAGAGACCCAGTACTTC. This chain connects TRBV6-5 to TRBJ2-5; 7 bases are shared with TRBD1. Per the germline V gene, CDR1 is MNHEY and CDR2 is SVGAGI. V was clipped by 5 bases and J by 4 bases; unmatched bases: 7. This CDR3 is built from 14 residues.